Sequencing of this T cell receptor (beta chain) was carried out in a study of regulatory T cells in long-lasting Graves disease (dated by TCRdb to 2020 to 2023). General notes on the study: Newly diagnosed Graves' disease patients had taken antithyroid drugs for less than 3 months. Peripheral blood TCR sequencing and RNA sequencing compared persistent Graves' disease patients with newly diagnosed Graves' disease patients. The study was conducted in China and was registered as a clinical trial. A total of about 35 samples underwent TCR sequencing, from about 13 patients with persistent Graves' disease and 20 or so patients with newly diagnosed Graves' disease.

Preparation of the library involved multiplex PCR. TCRdb lists the instrument as Illumina HiSeq 4000. To build TCR beta libraries, CDR3 regions were amplified by Arm-PCR using iRepertoire HTBI primers. PCR products were gel purified before sequencing. The paper's processing steps were these. Across samples, 60 to 75 TRBV and 15 or so TRBJ segments were identified and used for gene usage analysis of CDR3 amino acid clonotypes. Filtered high-quality paired reads were merged into contigs using COPE and FqMerger. BLAST was used to align contigs to the IMGT TRBV, TRBD and TRBJ reference genes, and CDR3 was defined following IMGT. Any clonotype with a frequency above 0.1% was classified as a highly expanded clone. Shannon entropy served as the measure of repertoire diversity, while the Gini coefficient captured V-J evenness. Clonotypes shared by more than one individual were considered public. TCRdb reran the public reads through fastp at Q25 and MiXCR, keeping productive beta chains. A single entry per CDR3 protein holds the most common genes and DNA from its merged rows. TCRdb, not the authors, supplied the V and J calls. The table for this sample lists hundreds of thousands of distinct CDR3 sequences; 15% to 20% of them were counted only once. The ten largest clones capture roughly 30% of the sample.

For CDR1 and CDR2, the germline V gene (reference sequence) lists DFQATT and SNEGSKA. Spanning cysteine to phenylalanine, the CDR3 consists of 14 amino acids. Kept here is only the CDR3 DNA, which spans 42 bases and is read in frame from base 1. At the junction V is shortened by 4 bases and J by 5 bases, with 15 bases in between. This clonotype was seen many times. The antigen it recognizes is unknown. No qualities accompany the bases; no much larger clone lies one base away. The paper's findings and limits, for the study overall: Only the TCR beta chain was sequenced and analyzed. Persistent patients shared more public clonotypes among themselves (around 3,000) than newly diagnosed patients did (approximately 870). Preferential use of TRBV28, TRBJ1-2 and TRBJ2-5 was observed in persistent disease, whereas TRBV20-1 and TRBJ2-1 were favored in newly diagnosed disease. As a limitation, the authors acknowledged that the small sample size may reduce accuracy. Persistent Graves' disease patients showed lower TCR Shannon entropy and fewer highly expanded clones than newly diagnosed patients, suggesting clonal expansion. Because the primary lesion, thyroid tissue, could not be accessed, the study looked at peripheral blood alone.

The sample's time point label, decoded: newly diagnosed GD, antithyroid drugs for less than 3 months. RNA was extracted from PBMCs in TRIzol for both TCR sequencing and RNA sequencing. Graves' disease was diagnosed according to American Thyroid Association guidelines. Patients for the study were recruited at an endocrinology department in Xi'an, China. From each patient, roughly 9 milliliters of peripheral blood was collected into an EDTA anticoagulant tube. Ficoll Paque Plus density gradient separation was used to isolate PBMCs, and no further T cell sorting was performed. An Agilent 2100 Bioanalyzer and agarose gel were used to assess RNA quality, and a NanoDrop 2000 was used to measure RNA concentration. The same data also went into a second study, on T cells in Graves' hyperthyroidism and ophthalmopathy. According to the second study: Stable Graves' hyperthyroidism was defined as no progression to ophthalmopathy during 18 months of follow-up. The hyperthyroidism patients were between 18 and 65 years old and newly diagnosed, with a disease duration of less than 2 months. The study excluded patients with uncontrolled infections, other autoimmune diseases, pregnancy or lactation. Diagnoses were established on the basis of clinical symptoms, serum thyroxine and TRAb, thyroid ultrasound, and orbital computed tomography. A first-round RT-PCR of the TCR CDR3 used the HTBI primer set with the Qiagen OneStep RT-PCR kit. Most expanded thyroid clonotypes (frequency above 0.001) were also found in blood, which suggests that blood repertoires may mirror thyroid immune responses. In cross-validation, a model built on a 13 V-J signature told ophthalmopathy apart from stable hyperthyroidism with just under 90% sensitivity and around 81% specificity, and in testing the same model reached 80%/75%. During validation, the model predicted progression to ophthalmopathy a median of approximately 6.5 months ahead of onset, with roughly 65% sensitivity and 72.22% specificity. To identify TCR V-J signatures that set the groups apart, the researchers used a discovery cohort of 90 to 100 patients, made up of 40 to 45 with Graves' ophthalmopathy and some 55 with stable Graves' hyperthyroidism. Whether ophthalmopathy could be predicted prospectively was tested in an independent validation cohort made up of 18 to 20 hyperthyroidism patients plus 17 patients who later progressed to ophthalmopathy. The 85 to 100 discovery patients were randomly split 7:3 into training and test sets. Thyroid tissue and blood T-cell repertoires from several Graves' hyperthyroidism patients were also compared in the study. Once sampling was done, hyperthyroidism patients were given methimazole at a starting dose of 30 mg daily, whereas ophthalmopathy patients were given high-dose intravenous methylprednisolone. The libraries were constructed in a second round of multiplex PCR and then size-selected and purified. Paired-end sequencing of the libraries was performed with 100 bp reads on an Illumina HiSeq2000. SOAPnuke was used to process the raw data, throwing out any read that contained adapters or uncalled bases, had a mean Phred below 15, or lacked an exact constant-primer or identifier match. COPE v1.2.5 was used to merge high-quality paired reads, and clonotypes were defined as unique nucleotide sequences. MiTCR v1.1 was used to align the clonotypes against IMGT TRBV, TRBD and TRBJ reference segments. The analysis included only V-J combinations with a frequency above 0.0001, which together covered 98% to 99.2% of the repertoires. A TCS score was defined as the ratio between F50 (clonal expansion) and ExV (chaos), using BLOSUM62-based TCRdist between CDR3 peptides within each V-J. Welch's t-statistics and random forest reduced 500 to 550 V-J features to 10 to 15, which were used in a naive Bayes classifier (R e1071). Sample size was not statistically predetermined, and investigators were not blinded to group allocation. The paper describes TCR Vbeta CDR3 sequencing of 140 or so peripheral blood samples, made up of under 50 ophthalmopathy patients, approximately 73 hyperthyroidism patients and 17 progressor patients.

This TCR came from a man aged 40-50 years with Graves disease. Donor details come from another sample of the same person, matched by shared clones. The V gene is TRBV20-1 and the J gene is TRBJ2-1, and possibly TRBD1, on 6 matching bases. The sample consisted of peripheral blood mononuclear cells (PBMCs), taken at new diagnosis, from a patient treated with antithyroid drugs. The CDR3 region reads CSATDSGLDNEQFF. The base sequence is TGCAGTGCTACGGACAGCGGCTTGGACAATGAGCAGTTCTTC.